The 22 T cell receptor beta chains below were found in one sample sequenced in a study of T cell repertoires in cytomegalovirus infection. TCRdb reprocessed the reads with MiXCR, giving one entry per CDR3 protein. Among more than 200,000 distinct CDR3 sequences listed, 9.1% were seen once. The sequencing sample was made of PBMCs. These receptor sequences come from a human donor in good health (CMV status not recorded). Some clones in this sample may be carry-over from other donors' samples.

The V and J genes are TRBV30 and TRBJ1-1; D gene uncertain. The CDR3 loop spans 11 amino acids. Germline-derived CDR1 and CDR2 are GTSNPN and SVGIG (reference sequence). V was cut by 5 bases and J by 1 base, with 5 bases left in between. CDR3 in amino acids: CAWWGNTEAFF. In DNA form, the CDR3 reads TGTGCCTGGTGGGGGAACACTGAAGCTTTCTTT.

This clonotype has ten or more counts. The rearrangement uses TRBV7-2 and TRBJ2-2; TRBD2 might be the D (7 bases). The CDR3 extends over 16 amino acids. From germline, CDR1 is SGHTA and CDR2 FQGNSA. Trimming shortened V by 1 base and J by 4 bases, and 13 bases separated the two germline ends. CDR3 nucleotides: TGTGCCAGCAGCTTAGAGGGGGGGAAGGGCACCGGGGAGCTGTTTTTT. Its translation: CASSLEGGKGTGELFF.

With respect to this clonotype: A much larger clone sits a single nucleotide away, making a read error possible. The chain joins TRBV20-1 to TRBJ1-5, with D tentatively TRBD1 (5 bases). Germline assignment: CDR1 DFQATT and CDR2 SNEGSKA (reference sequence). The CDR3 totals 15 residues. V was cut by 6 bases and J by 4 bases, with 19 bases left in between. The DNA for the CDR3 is TGCAGTGCGAGACCTCTGGGACCGTTTAATCAGCCCCAGCATTTT. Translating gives CSARPLGPFNQPQHF.

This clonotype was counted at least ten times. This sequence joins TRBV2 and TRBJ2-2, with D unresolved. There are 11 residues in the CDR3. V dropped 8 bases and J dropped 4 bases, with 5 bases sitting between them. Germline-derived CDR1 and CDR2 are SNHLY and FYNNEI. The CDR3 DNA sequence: TGTGCCAGCGAGGTCACCGGGGAGCTGTTTTTT. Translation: CASEVTGELFF. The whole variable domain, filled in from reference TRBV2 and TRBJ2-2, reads EPEVTQTPSHQVTQMGQEVILRCVPISNHLYFYWYRQILGQKVEFLVSFYNNEISEKSEIFDDQFSVERPDGSNFTLKIRSTKLEDSAMYFCASEVTGELFFGEGSRLTVL.

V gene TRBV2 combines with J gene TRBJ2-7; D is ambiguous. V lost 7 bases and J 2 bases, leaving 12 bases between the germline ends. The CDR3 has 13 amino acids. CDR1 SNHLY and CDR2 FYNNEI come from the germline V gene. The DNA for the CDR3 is TGTGCCAGCATCCTGGACCCTGCCTACGAGCAGTACTTC. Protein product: CASILDPAYEQYF.

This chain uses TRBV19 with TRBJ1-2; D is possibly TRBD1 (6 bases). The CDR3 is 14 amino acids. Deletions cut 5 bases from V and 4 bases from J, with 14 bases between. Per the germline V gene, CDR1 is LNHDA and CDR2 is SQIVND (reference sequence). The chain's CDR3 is CASSVHRAGYGYTF. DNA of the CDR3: TGTGCCAGTAGTGTCCACAGGGCCGGCTATGGCTACACCTTC.

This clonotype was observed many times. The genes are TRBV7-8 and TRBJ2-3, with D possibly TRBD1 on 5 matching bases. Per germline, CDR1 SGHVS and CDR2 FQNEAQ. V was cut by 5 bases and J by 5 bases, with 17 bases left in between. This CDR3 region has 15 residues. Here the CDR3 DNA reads TGTGCCAGCAGCCCACGTGGGCAGGGTATAGATACGCAGTATTTT. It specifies CASSPRGQGIDTQYF.

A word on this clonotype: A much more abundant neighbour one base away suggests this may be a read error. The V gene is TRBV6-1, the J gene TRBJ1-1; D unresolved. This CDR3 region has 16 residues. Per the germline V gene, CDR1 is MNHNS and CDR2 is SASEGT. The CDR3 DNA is TGTGCCAACAGTGAAGGGAGTTATCATATGAACACTGAAGCTTTCTTT. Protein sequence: CANSEGSYHMNTEAFF.

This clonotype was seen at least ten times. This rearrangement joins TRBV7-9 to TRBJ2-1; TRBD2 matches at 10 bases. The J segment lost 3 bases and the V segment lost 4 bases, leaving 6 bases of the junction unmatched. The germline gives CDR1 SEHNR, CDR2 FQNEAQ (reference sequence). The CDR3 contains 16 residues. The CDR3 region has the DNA TGTGCCAGCAGCTCCATAGGGACTAGCGTCTACAATGAGCAGTTCTTC. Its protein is CASSSIGTSVYNEQFF. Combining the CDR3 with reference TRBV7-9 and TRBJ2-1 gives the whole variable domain DTGVSQNPRHKITKRGQNVTFRCDPISEHNRLYWYRQTLGQGPEFLTYFQNEAQLEKSRLLSDRFSAERPKGSFSTLEIQRTEQGDSAMYLCASSSIGTSVYNEQFFGPGTRLTVL.

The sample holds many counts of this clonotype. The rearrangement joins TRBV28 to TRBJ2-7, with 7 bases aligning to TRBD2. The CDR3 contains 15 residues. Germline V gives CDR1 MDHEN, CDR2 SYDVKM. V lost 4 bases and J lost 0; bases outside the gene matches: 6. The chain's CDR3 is CASSSSGASSYEQYF. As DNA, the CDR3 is TGTGCCAGCAGTTCCAGCGGGGCCAGCTCCTACGAGCAGTACTTC.

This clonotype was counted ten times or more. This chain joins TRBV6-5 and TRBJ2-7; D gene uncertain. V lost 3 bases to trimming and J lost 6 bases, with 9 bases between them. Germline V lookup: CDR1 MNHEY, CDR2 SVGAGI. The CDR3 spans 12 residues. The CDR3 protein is CASSYPGREQYF. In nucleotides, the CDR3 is TGTGCCAGCAGTTATCCTGGGCGCGAGCAGTACTTC.

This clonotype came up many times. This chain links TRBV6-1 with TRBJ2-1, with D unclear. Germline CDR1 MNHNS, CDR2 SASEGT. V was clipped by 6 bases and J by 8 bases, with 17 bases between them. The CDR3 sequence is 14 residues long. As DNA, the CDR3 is TGTGCCAGCAGATACGACGCAGTAGTCGATGAGCAGTTCTTC. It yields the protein CASRYDAVVDEQFF.

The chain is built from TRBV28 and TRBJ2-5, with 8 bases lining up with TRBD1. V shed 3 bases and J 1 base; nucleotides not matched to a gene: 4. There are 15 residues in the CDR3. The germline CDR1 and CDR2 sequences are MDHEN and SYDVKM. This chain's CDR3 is CASSFGGTGQETQYF. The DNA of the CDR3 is TGTGCCAGCAGTTTTGGAGGGACAGGCCAAGAGACCCAGTACTTC.

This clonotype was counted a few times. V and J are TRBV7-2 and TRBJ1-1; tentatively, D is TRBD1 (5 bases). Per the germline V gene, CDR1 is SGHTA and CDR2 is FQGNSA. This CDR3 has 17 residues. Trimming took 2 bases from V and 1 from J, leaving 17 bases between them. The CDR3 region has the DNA TGTGCCAGCAGCTTACTTCGACCCAGGGTGGGGAACACTGAAGCTTTCTTT. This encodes CASSLLRPRVGNTEAFF.

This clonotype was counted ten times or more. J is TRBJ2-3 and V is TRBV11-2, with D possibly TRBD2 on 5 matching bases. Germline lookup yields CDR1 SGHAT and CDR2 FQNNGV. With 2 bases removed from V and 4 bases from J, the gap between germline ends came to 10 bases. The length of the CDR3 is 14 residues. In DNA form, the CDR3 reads TGTGCCAGCAGCTTATCCCTAGCCGCAGATACGCAGTATTTT. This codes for CASSLSLAADTQYF.

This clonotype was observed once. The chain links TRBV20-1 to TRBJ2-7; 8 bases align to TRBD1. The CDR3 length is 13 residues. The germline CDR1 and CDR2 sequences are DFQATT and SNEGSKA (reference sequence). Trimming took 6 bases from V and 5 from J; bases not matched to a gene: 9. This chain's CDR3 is CSAYNQDRDEQYF. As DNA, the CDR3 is TGCAGTGCCTATAATCAGGACAGGGACGAGCAGTACTTC.

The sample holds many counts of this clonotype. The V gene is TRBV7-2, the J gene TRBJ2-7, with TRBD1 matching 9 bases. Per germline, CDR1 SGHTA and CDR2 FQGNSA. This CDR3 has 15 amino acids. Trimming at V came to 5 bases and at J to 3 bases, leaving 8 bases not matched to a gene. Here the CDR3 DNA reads TGTGCCAGCAGCCGGACCCGGGACAGGGACTACGAGCAGTACTTC. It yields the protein CASSRTRDRDYEQYF.

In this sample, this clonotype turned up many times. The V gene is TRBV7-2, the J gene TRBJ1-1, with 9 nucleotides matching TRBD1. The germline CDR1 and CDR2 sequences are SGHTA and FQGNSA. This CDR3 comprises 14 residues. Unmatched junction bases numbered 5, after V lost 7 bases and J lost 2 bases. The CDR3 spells CASKSDRGNTEAFF. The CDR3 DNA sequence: TGTGCCAGCAAATCGGACAGGGGCAACACTGAAGCTTTCTTT.

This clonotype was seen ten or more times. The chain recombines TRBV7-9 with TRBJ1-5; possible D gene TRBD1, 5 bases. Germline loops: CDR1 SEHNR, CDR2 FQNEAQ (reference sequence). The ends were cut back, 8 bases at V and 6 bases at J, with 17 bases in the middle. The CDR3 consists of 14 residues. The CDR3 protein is CASSQTEIGQPQHF. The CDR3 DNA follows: TGTGCCAGCTCTCAGACAGAAATAGGTCAGCCCCAGCATTTT.

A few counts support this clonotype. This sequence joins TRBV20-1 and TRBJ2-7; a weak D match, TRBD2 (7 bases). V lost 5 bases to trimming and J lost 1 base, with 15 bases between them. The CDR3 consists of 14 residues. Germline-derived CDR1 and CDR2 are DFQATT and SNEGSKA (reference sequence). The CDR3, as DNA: TGCAGTGCTGCCGCGCGGGGGCCTTCCTACGAGCAGTACTTC. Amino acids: CSAAARGPSYEQYF.

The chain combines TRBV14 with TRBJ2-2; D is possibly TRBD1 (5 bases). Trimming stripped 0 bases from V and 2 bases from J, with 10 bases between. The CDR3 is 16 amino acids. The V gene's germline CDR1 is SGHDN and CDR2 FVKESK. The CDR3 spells CASSQDRVINTGELFF. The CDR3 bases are TGTGCCAGCAGCCAAGACAGGGTAATTAACACCGGGGAGCTGTTTTTT.

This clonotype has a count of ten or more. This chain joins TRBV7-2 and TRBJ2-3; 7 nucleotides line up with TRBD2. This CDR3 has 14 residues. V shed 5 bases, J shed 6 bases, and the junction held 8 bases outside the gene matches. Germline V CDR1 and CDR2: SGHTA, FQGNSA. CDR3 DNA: TGTGCCAGCAGCCGGGGACTACCGGCGGATACGCAGTATTTT. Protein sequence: CASSRGLPADTQYF.